These 30 T cell receptor beta chains originate from one sample sequenced in a study of identical twins. TCRdb reprocessed the 5' RACE reads via MiXCR and lists one record per CDR3 protein. The sample holds under 450,000 distinct CDR3 sequences, roughly 20% seen once. The sequenced sample consisted of naive T cells sorted from blood. Receptors originate from a man aged 45-65 years in good health.

This clonotype was seen repeatedly, ten times or more. The chain links TRBV18 to TRBJ2-6; no firm D call. V lost 2 bases to trimming and J lost 4 bases, with 3 bases between them. Germline CDR1 reads KGHSH; CDR2 reads LQKENI. CDR3 length: 13 amino acids. This CDR3 reads CASSPRGANVLTF. Written as DNA, the CDR3 is TGTGCCAGCTCACCAAGAGGGGCCAACGTCCTGACTTTC. Drawing the rest from reference TRBV18 and TRBJ2-6, the complete variable domain is NAGVMQNPRHLVRRRGQEARLRCSPMKGHSHVYWYRQLPEEGLKFMVYLQKENIIDESGMPKERFSAEFPKEGPSILRIQQVVRGDSAAYFCASSPRGANVLTFGAGSRLTVL.

This clonotype appeared a few times. The chain uses TRBV5-6 and TRBJ2-1; 7 positions agree with TRBD1. Losses at the gene ends were 4 bases for V and 8 bases for J; bases not matched to a gene: 9. Germline V gene sequence: CDR1 SGHDT, CDR2 YYEEEE. The CDR3 contains 14 residues. CDR3 DNA: TGTGCCAGCAGCCCCGGGACAGTGACGCATGAGCAGTTCTTC. Translation gives CASSPGTVTHEQFF.

The gene calls are TRBV5-1 and TRBJ2-1; D remains unclear. V was clipped by 1 base and J by 3 bases, with 11 bases between them. The CDR3 spans 15 residues. Germline V gene data show CDR1 as SGHRS and CDR2 as YFSETQ. Here the CDR3 DNA reads TGCGCCAGCAGCTTGCCCGCACCGGGCTACAATGAGCAGTTCTTC. This translates into CASSLPAPGYNEQFF.

Only a few counts were recorded for this clonotype. The CDR3 loop is CASSQGDSGKFYEQFF. In DNA form, the CDR3 reads TGCGCCAGCAGTCAAGGAGACAGCGGGAAGTTTTATGAGCAGTTCTTC. The chain links TRBV23-1 to TRBJ2-1; 7 bases are a match to TRBD2. TRBV23-1 is sorted into the ORF group, with uncertain function. Losses at the gene ends were 2 bases for V and 8 bases for J; bases not matched to a gene: 12. This CDR3 spans 16 amino acids.

The gene calls are TRBV20-1 and TRBJ2-7; maybe TRBD1 (6 bases). Looked up from germline, CDR1 is DFQATT and CDR2 is SNEGSKA (reference sequence). The V end lost 2 bases, the J end lost 7 bases, and 21 bases lay between the germline ends. This CDR3 region has 15 residues. The CDR3 here is CSARMSEGQRGEQYF. For the CDR3, the DNA is TGCAGTGCTAGAATGAGCGAGGGACAACGAGGAGAGCAGTACTTC.

The CDR3 DNA sequence: TGCAGTGCTAGAGATTGGGAAGGCCGGGATCAGCCCCAGCATTTT. It translates to CSARDWEGRDQPQHF. The chain is built from TRBV20-1 and TRBJ1-5; D is uncertain. The CDR3 has 15 amino acids. Trimming left V 0 bases short and J 5 bases short, with 14 bases between. Germline values: CDR1 DFQATT, CDR2 SNEGSKA (reference sequence).

Many counts were recorded for this clonotype. The chain recombines TRBV20-1 with TRBJ2-7; 13 bases fit TRBD2. Germline V gene data show CDR1 as DFQATT and CDR2 as SNEGSKA (reference sequence). Trimming cost V 3 bases and J 0 bases; bases outside gene matches: 5. The CDR3 extends over 16 amino acids. The CDR3 nucleotides read TGCAGTGCTAGGGGGACTAGCGGGGTTAGCTCCTACGAGCAGTACTTC. The encoded protein is CSARGTSGVSSYEQYF.

In its sample, this clonotype was seen once. V and J are TRBV6-2 or TRBV6-3 and TRBJ2-7; 8 bases line up with TRBD1. V shed 1 base, J shed 4 bases, and the junction held 6 bases outside the gene matches. Germline V gene data show CDR1 as MNHEY and CDR2 as SVGEGT. The CDR3 extends over 15 amino acids. The CDR3 protein is CASSYFQGAAYEQYF. The CDR3 bases are TGTGCCAGCAGTTACTTCCAGGGGGCGGCGTACGAGCAGTACTTC.

This sequence joins TRBV25-1 and TRBJ2-7; 7 bases are shared with TRBD2. Trimming removed 2 bases from V and 5 bases from J; junction bases left unmatched: 6. The germline gives CDR1 MGHDK, CDR2 SYGVNS. This CDR3 is 14 amino acids long. This CDR3 reads CASSERLAVHEQYF. For the CDR3, the DNA is TGTGCCAGCAGTGAACGGCTAGCGGTCCACGAGCAGTACTTC.

In its sample, this clonotype was seen a few times. This chain connects TRBV10-3 to TRBJ2-7; D perhaps matches TRBD2 (6 bases). The CDR3 is 17 amino acids. Germline V CDR1 and CDR2: ENHRY, SYGVKD. V was cut by 0 bases and J by 0 bases, with 15 bases left in between. The DNA of the CDR3 is TGTGCCATCAGTGAGTCGATGATGGGACTGAGCTCCTACGAGCAGTACTTC. It codes for CAISESMMGLSSYEQYF.

This clonotype was recorded at least ten times. V gene TRBV7-2 combines with J gene TRBJ2-7; TRBD1 aligns across 7 bases. V dropped 5 bases and J dropped 3; count of bases not matched to a gene: 10. This CDR3 is built from 15 residues. Germline V gene lookup returns CDR1 SGHTA and CDR2 FQGNSA. The CDR3 sequence is CASSPDRAGVYEQYF. The CDR3 DNA is TGTGCCAGCAGCCCCGACAGGGCTGGGGTCTACGAGCAGTACTTC. Combining the CDR3 with reference TRBV7-2 and TRBJ2-7 gives the whole variable domain GAGVSQSPSNKVTEKGKDVELRCDPISGHTALYWYRQSLGQGLEFLIYFQGNSAPDKSGLPSDRFSAERTGGSVSTLTIQRTQQEDSAVYLCASSPDRAGVYEQYFGPGTRLTVT.

This clonotype was observed many times. V usage is TRBV2 and J usage is TRBJ1-5, with TRBD1 as a possible D gene (5 bases). Looked up from germline, CDR1 is SNHLY and CDR2 is FYNNEI. The CDR3 is 15 amino acids. The germline V and J ends were trimmed by 4 bases and 3 bases, with 13 bases remaining between them. CDR3 in DNA: TGTGCCAGCAGTGTAGGCGGGGGTTCCAATCAGCCCCAGCATTTT. As protein: CASSVGGGSNQPQHF.

The chain joins TRBV20-1 to TRBJ2-3, with D perhaps matching TRBD1 or TRBD2 (5 bases each). V lost 0 bases to trimming and J lost 2 bases, with 12 bases between them. Germline CDR1 and CDR2: DFQATT and SNEGSKA (reference sequence). The CDR3 is 15 residues long. For the CDR3, the DNA is TGCAGTGCTAGAGATCTCGGGGACCCCACAGATACGCAGTATTTT. Its protein product is CSARDLGDPTDTQYF.

This clonotype appeared many times. The rearrangement uses TRBV7-2 and TRBJ2-3; TRBD2 aligns across 13 bases. CDR1 SGHTA and CDR2 FQGNSA come from the germline V gene. J lost 10 bases, V lost 1 base, and 8 bases had no gene match. This CDR3 spans 16 amino acids. The CDR3 region is CASSLVVTSGGMAQYF. CDR3 bases: TGTGCCAGCAGCTTAGTGGTGACTAGCGGGGGGATGGCGCAGTATTTT.

The V call is TRBV5-1, the J call TRBJ1-6; D gene uncertain. V lost 0 bases, J lost 7 bases, and 8 bases lay in between. Germline V CDR1 and CDR2: SGHRS, YFSETQ. The CDR3 runs 14 residues. This chain's CDR3 is CASSLDGVNSPLHF. The CDR3 coding sequence is TGCGCCAGCAGCTTGGATGGGGTAAATTCACCCCTCCACTTT.

This clonotype showed up just a few times. V is TRBV28 and J is TRBJ2-1; D gene unclear. Trimming cost V 5 bases and J 4 bases, with 9 bases left between them. This CDR3 comprises 13 residues. The germline gives CDR1 MDHEN, CDR2 SYDVKM. The CDR3: CASSTWDYNEQFF. The CDR3 coding sequence is TGTGCCAGCAGTACTTGGGATTACAATGAGCAGTTCTTC. Full variable domain (outside the CDR3, taken from reference TRBV28 and TRBJ2-1): DVKVTQSSRYLVKRTGEKVFLECVQDMDHENMFWYRQDPGLGLRLIYFSYDVKMKEKGDIPEGYSVSREKKERFSLILESASTNQTSMYLCASSTWDYNEQFFGPGTRLTVL.

This clonotype was counted at least ten times. The chain recombines TRBV10-3 with TRBJ2-7, with D maybe TRBD2 (6 bases). The V and J ends lost 2 bases and 2 bases respectively, with 7 bases between them. This CDR3 has 13 residues. The germline CDR1 and CDR2 sequences are ENHRY and SYGVKD. The CDR3 DNA is TGTGCCATCAGTGAGGCGGGGACCTACGAGCAGTACTTC. Its protein product is CAISEAGTYEQYF.

The chain recombines TRBV28 with TRBJ2-2, with 9 bases lining up with TRBD2. Germline CDR1 reads MDHEN; CDR2 reads SYDVKM. Trimming at V came to 6 bases and at J to 7 bases, leaving 9 bases not matched to a gene. The CDR3 totals 15 residues. Here the CDR3 reads CASRDSGRYGGELFF. CDR3 nucleotide sequence: TGTGCCAGCAGGGATAGCGGGAGATATGGCGGGGAGCTGTTTTTT.

This clonotype was counted at least ten times. The V call is TRBV30, the J call TRBJ1-6, with D unclear. Germline CDR1 GTSNPN, CDR2 SVGIG (reference sequence). Trimming pared 0 bases from V and 8 bases from J, leaving 14 bases between. This CDR3 is built from 15 residues. CDR3 residues: CAWSVRQLTDSPLHF. Here the CDR3 DNA reads TGTGCCTGGAGTGTGCGGCAGCTCACCGATTCACCCCTCCACTTT. The full variable domain, with the rest looked up from reference TRBV30 and TRBJ1-6, is SQTIHQWPATLVQPVGSPLSLECTVEGTSNPNLYWYRQAAGRGLQLLFYSVGIGQISSEVPQNLSASRPQDRQFILSSKKLLLSDSGFYLCAWSVRQLTDSPLHFGNGTRLTVT.

This clonotype was observed a handful of times. The V gene is TRBV27, the J gene TRBJ2-3; maybe TRBD1 (5 bases). The CDR3 consists of 19 residues. V shed 3 bases and J shed 1 base, with 23 bases lying between them. CDR1 is MNHEY and CDR2 is SMNVEV in the germline V gene (reference sequence). The CDR3 protein is CASSFLEAIGASGTDTQYF. DNA of the CDR3: TGTGCCAGCAGTTTCTTAGAGGCCATAGGGGCGTCTGGCACAGATACGCAGTATTTT.

This clonotype has a count of ten or more. The rearrangement joins TRBV12-3 or TRBV12-4 to TRBJ2-5; TRBD1 might be the D (5 bases). With 3 bases removed from V and 3 bases from J, the gap between germline ends came to 11 bases. The CDR3 covers 14 residues. The CDR3 region has the DNA TGTGCCAGCAGTTTCCGAGTCAGGGAAGAGACCCAGTACTTC. Protein product: CASSFRVREETQYF.

The table lists this clonotype with many counts. This chain connects TRBV6-2 or TRBV6-3 to TRBJ1-5; D is unclear. This CDR3 comprises 16 residues. Per germline, CDR1 MNHEY and CDR2 SVGEGT. The V end was cut by 3 bases, the J end by 8 bases, with 20 bases between. The CDR3 region is CASSYFLRERREPQHF. In DNA form, the CDR3 reads TGTGCCAGCAGTTATTTTCTCAGAGAGCGTCGGGAGCCCCAGCATTTT.

The V call is TRBV10-3, the J call TRBJ2-7; 9 nucleotides align to TRBD1. V shed 4 bases, J shed 0 bases, and the junction held 7 bases outside the gene matches. Germline V lookup: CDR1 ENHRY, CDR2 SYGVKD. The CDR3 totals 16 residues. The CDR3, as DNA: TGTGCCATCAGTGCCTCCGGGACAGGGAGCTCCTACGAGCAGTACTTC. It is translated as CAISASGTGSSYEQYF.

This clonotype appeared once. This chain connects TRBV12-3 or TRBV12-4 to TRBJ2-3, with D uncertain. The CDR3 length is 15 residues. V was trimmed by 7 bases and J by 6 bases, leaving 20 bases between them. The CDR3 protein is CASIHGWAKPDTQYF. The CDR3 bases are TGTGCCAGCATACACGGTTGGGCAAAACCGGATACGCAGTATTTT.

This clonotype came up a few times. The V gene is TRBV7-2, the J gene TRBJ1-2, with D tentatively TRBD1 (5 bases). The CDR3 is 15 residues long. Germline V gene lookup returns CDR1 SGHTA and CDR2 FQGNSA. Trimming left V 1 base short and J 7 bases short, with 16 bases between. The DNA of the CDR3 is TGTGCCAGCAGCTTAGAAGCGGCAGGGCGATCTGGCTACACCTTC. This gives the protein CASSLEAAGRSGYTF.

V and J are TRBV20-1 and TRBJ2-1; 10 bases fit TRBD2. The CDR3 spans 14 residues. Germline V gives CDR1 DFQATT, CDR2 SNEGSKA (reference sequence). V was clipped by 6 bases and J by 3 bases; unmatched bases: 5. The CDR3 loop reads CSASSGSDYNEQFF. As DNA, the CDR3 is TGCAGTGCCTCTAGCGGGAGTGACTACAATGAGCAGTTCTTC.

A few counts support this clonotype. This sequence joins TRBV5-1 and TRBJ2-1; D may be TRBD1 or TRBD2 (6 bases each). CDR1 is SGHRS, CDR2 YFSETQ, per germline. The CDR3 loop spans 15 amino acids. With 1 base removed from V and 7 bases from J, the gap between germline ends came to 15 bases. In nucleotides, the CDR3 is TGCGCCAGCAGCTTGATGCGGGACACCCAAAATGAGCAGTTCTTC. It is translated as CASSLMRDTQNEQFF.

CDR3 amino acids: CASRSQGPNTEAFF. Written as DNA, the CDR3 is TGTGCCAGCAGGAGTCAGGGGCCGAACACTGAAGCTTTCTTT. This sequence joins TRBV12-3 or TRBV12-4 and TRBJ1-1; tentative D call: TRBD1 (6 bases). The CDR3 extends over 14 amino acids. V was clipped by 6 bases and J by 1 base, with 12 bases between them.

This clonotype was observed a few times. This chain links TRBV7-8 with TRBJ2-1; 12 positions match TRBD2. The CDR3 has 15 amino acids. V dropped 4 bases and J dropped 5; count of bases not matched to a gene: 3. Germline CDR1 SGHVS, CDR2 FQNEAQ. The CDR3, as DNA: TGTGCCAGCAGCTCCCGACTAGCGGGAGACAATGAGCAGTTCTTC. Protein product: CASSSRLAGDNEQFF.

This clonotype was seen a few times. The chain carries TRBV5-6 and TRBJ2-1; 7 nucleotides agree with TRBD1. The CDR3 runs 15 residues. The ends lost 2 bases at V and 7 bases at J; junction bases unmatched: 9. Germline CDR1 reads SGHDT; CDR2 reads YYEEEE. The CDR3 DNA reads as TGTGCCAGCAGCTTACCAGGGGGAAGAGGGAATGAGCAGTTCTTC. Encoded protein: CASSLPGGRGNEQFF.